Listed below are T cell receptor beta chains from one sample, sequenced in a study of T-cell reconstitution after alpha-beta-depleted transplantation in children. Via MiXCR, TCRdb re-called the PCR reads, giving one row per CDR3 protein. Here the sample spans some 600,000 distinct CDR3 sequences, roughly 17% being singletons. This specimen was PBMCs from the stem cell graft donor, taken from the stem cell graft. These receptors all come from a human donor who donated a stem cell graft to a child with acute myeloid leukemia. The CDR3 runs from the conserved cysteine through the conserved F or W. A D gene is named only where the DNA matches it firmly.

d_call	v_call	cdr3_aa
TRBD1	TRBV7-9	CASSFGDRLNTGELFF
TRBD1	TRBV5-5	CASSLGTGMSYEQYF
-	TRBV6-5	CASSLQGAKNIQYF
-	TRBV4-3	CASNPLEASPWAFF
-	TRBV20-1	CSARGGGRPNTEAFF
-	TRBV6-5	CASSYGVGLNTEAFF
TRBD1	TRBV20-1	CSARAYRGPGGNTEAFF
-	TRBV20-1	CSARQAGAYSNQPQHF
TRBD1	TRBV6-5	CASSLGTGAYSGANVLTF
TRBD1	TRBV9	CASSVHDRAGGYTF
-	TRBV20-1	CSASDSLDTQYF
-	TRBV29-1	CSSWDGEVETQYF
TRBD2	TRBV12-3/TRBV12-4	CASSPQRGGLLYSSTDTQYF
-	TRBV20-1	CSARDLMEGATNEKLFF
TRBD2	TRBV10-1	CASSGLAGGDTGELFF
-	TRBV7-2	CASAKGTPSYEQYF
-	TRBV5-5	CASGEQFF
TRBD1	TRBV7-9	CASSPPTTGEWNNEQFF
TRBD1	TRBV24-1	CATSDSGTGDHGYTF
-	TRBV7-9	CASSSPSVEGQYF
-	TRBV7-2	CASSWGRSGTEAFF
TRBD2	TRBV27	CASSTGTSGVNEQFF
TRBD1	TRBV12-3/TRBV12-4	CASRGGTGTHAGYTF
TRBD1	TRBV7-2	CASSLQGAARGTGELFF
-	TRBV18	CASSPQNSPHGYTF
-	TRBV20-1	CSARDASTPGHSEQFF
TRBD1	TRBV4-1	CASSQPDRVGAFF
TRBD1	TRBV25-1	CASSEWGGQGFMNTEAFF
-	TRBV11-1	CASTLGLTNTGELFF
-	TRBV12-3/TRBV12-4	CASSSVNYGYTF
TRBD1	TRBV29-1	CSVGQGWSTDTQYF
-	TRBV20-1	CSATPWVAGNTIYF
TRBD1	TRBV6-5	CASTTREGAPGYTF
-	TRBV29-1	CSVVGRANTGELFF
TRBD1	TRBV13	CASSFGRQGTDEKLFF
-	TRBV30	CAWSYWILKETQYF
-	TRBV7-2	CASSSGPDDTQYF
TRBD1	TRBV18	CASRMGDRATNEQFF
TRBD1	TRBV5-1	CASSSDRWSPLHF
TRBD1	TRBV5-5	CASTIGGGKGYTF
-	TRBV20-1	CSASRPGGRYGYTF